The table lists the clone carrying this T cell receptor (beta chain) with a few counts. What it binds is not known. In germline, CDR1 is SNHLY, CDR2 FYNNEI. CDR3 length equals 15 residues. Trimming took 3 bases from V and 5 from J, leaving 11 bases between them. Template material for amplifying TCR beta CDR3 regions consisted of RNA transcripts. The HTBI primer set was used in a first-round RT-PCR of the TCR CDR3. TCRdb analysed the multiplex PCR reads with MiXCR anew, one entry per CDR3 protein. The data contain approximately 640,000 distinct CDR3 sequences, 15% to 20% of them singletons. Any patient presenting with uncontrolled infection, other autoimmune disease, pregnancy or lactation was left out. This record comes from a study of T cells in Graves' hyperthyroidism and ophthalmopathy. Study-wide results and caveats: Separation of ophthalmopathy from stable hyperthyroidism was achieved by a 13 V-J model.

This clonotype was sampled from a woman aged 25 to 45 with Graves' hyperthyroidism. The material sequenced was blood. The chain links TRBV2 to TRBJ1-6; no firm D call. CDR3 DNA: TGTGCCAGCAGTGAGAGGGTGGGAGATAATTCACCCCTCCACTTT. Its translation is CASSERVGDNSPLHF.